This passage covers 28 T cell receptor beta chains from one sample sequenced in a study of blood T cell repertoires in COVID-19. Produced via immunoSEQ multiplex PCR; TCRdb's table is partial and in-frame only. Among under 250,000 clones listed, 80% to 85% were seen once. Sequences were obtained from peripheral blood. Receptors were obtained from a woman in her 40s who had recovered from COVID-19.

The rearrangement uses TRBV6-2 or TRBV6-3 and TRBJ2-1; maybe TRBD2 (7 bases). V dropped 5 bases and J dropped 5 bases, with 16 bases sitting between them. The CDR3 sequence is 15 residues long. Per germline, CDR1 MNHEY and CDR2 SVGEGT. The CDR3 is CASSLSGGRHNEQFF. As DNA, the CDR3 is TGTGCCAGCAGTCTATCGGGGGGCCGCCACAATGAGCAGTTCTTC.

The CDR3 coding sequence is TGCGCCAGCAGCTTGGCCACGGGACAGGTGAACACCGGGGAGCTGTTTTTT. It codes for CASSLATGQVNTGELFF. The chain employs TRBV5-1 and TRBJ2-2; 8 positions agree with TRBD1. Per the germline V gene, CDR1 is SGHRS and CDR2 is YFSETQ. This CDR3 comprises 17 residues. V gave up 0 bases and J gave up 1 base; unmatched junction bases: 5. Looking up the rest from reference TRBV5-1 and TRBJ2-2 gives the full variable domain: KAGVTQTPRYLIKTRGQQVTLSCSPISGHRSVSWYQQTPGQGLQFLFEYFSETQRNKGNFPGRFSGRQFSNSRSEMNVSTLELGDSALYLCASSLATGQVNTGELFFGEGSRLTVL.

The chain links TRBV7-9 to TRBJ1-2, with D possibly being TRBD1 (5 bases). The V and J ends lost 5 bases and 6 bases respectively, with 16 bases between them. The CDR3 is 14 residues long. Looked up from germline, CDR1 is SEHNR and CDR2 is FQNEAQ (reference sequence). DNA of the CDR3: TGTGCCAGCAGCCCCCTTTCCTCAGGGCATGGCTACACCTTC. Residues: CASSPLSSGHGYTF. Based on the CDR3 plus reference TRBV7-9 and TRBJ1-2, the full variable domain is DTGVSQNPRHKITKRGQNVTFRCDPISEHNRLYWYRQTLGQGPEFLTYFQNEAQLEKSRLLSDRFSAERPKGSFSTLEIQRTEQGDSAMYLCASSPLSSGHGYTFGSGTRLTVV.

The table lists this clone with a count of one. The gene calls are TRBV7-9 and TRBJ1-6; D gene ambiguous. Germline lookup yields CDR1 SEHNR and CDR2 FQNEAQ (reference sequence). V shed 2 bases and J shed 10 bases, with 9 bases lying between them. CDR3 length: 13 residues. The CDR3 sequence: CASSLREVSPLHF. CDR3 nucleotides: TGTGCCAGCAGCTTAAGGGAGGTCTCACCCCTCCACTTT.

The chain employs TRBV5-1 and TRBJ1-4; 7 bases are a match to TRBD1. In germline, CDR1 is SGHRS, CDR2 YFSETQ. The CDR3 is made up of 15 amino acids. Losses at the gene ends were 1 base for V and 2 bases for J; bases not matched to a gene: 2. CDR3 DNA sequence: TGCGCCAGCAGCTTGCCGGACAGGACTAATGAAAAACTGTTTTTT. It translates to CASSLPDRTNEKLFF.

This clone was observed a single time. This chain's CDR3 is CASKSENRDQPQHF. CDR3 sequence (DNA): TGTGCCAGCAAATCTGAGAACCGCGATCAGCCCCAGCATTTT. The genes are TRBV2 and TRBJ1-5; D is unclear. The germline V and J ends were trimmed by 7 bases and 5 bases, with 15 bases remaining between them. Germline V lookup: CDR1 SNHLY, CDR2 FYNNEI. The CDR3 covers 14 residues.

The chain carries TRBV28 and TRBJ1-5; no firm D call. V was cut by 5 bases and J by 0 bases, with 8 bases left in between. The CDR3 has 14 residues. Germline assignment: CDR1 MDHEN and CDR2 SYDVKM. DNA for the CDR3: TGTGCCAGCAGTCCTCCCCTTAGCAATCAGCCCCAGCATTTT. Its protein product is CASSPPLSNQPQHF.

V and J are TRBV5-1 and TRBJ1-3; tentative D call: TRBD1 (5 bases). Trimming left V 3 bases short and J 2 bases short, with 9 bases between. The CDR3 is 14 amino acids. Germline V gene data show CDR1 as SGHRS and CDR2 as YFSETQ. The CDR3 coding sequence is TGCGCCAGCAGCTCGGGGGTAGCTGGAAACACCATATATTTT. It is translated as CASSSGVAGNTIYF.

The V call is TRBV10-3, the J call TRBJ2-7, with 8 bases that match TRBD1. The junction had 11 bases not matched to a gene; V was cut back by 7 bases and J by 6 bases. This CDR3 spans 14 amino acids. CDR1 and CDR2 (germline): ENHRY, SYGVKD. For the CDR3, the DNA is TGTGCCATCATGGACTTGGACAGGGCAGGCGAGCAGTACTTC. It specifies CAIMDLDRAGEQYF.

The chain couples TRBV10-3 to TRBJ1-1; D gene unclear. Germline V CDR1 and CDR2: ENHRY, SYGVKD. The CDR3 runs to 17 residues. The V and J ends lost 0 bases and 4 bases respectively, with 18 bases between them. The CDR3 region is CAISESSLLGSTTEAFF. CDR3 DNA sequence: TGTGCCATCAGTGAGTCGAGTCTATTGGGCAGTACCACTGAAGCTTTCTTT.

The chain is built from TRBV5-1 and TRBJ2-1; 8 nucleotides line up with TRBD2. This CDR3 has 13 amino acids. CDR1 is SGHRS and CDR2 is YFSETQ in the germline V gene. J gave up 8 bases and V 5 bases, and 6 bases lay outside the gene matches. In DNA, the CDR3 is TGCGCCAGCAGTCCGACTAGCGTCCATGAGCAGTTCTTC. As protein: CASSPTSVHEQFF.

The J gene is TRBJ1-3, the V gene TRBV3-1 (or the pseudogene TRBV3-2); D uncertain. The CDR3 totals 13 residues. V lost 7 bases, J lost 6 bases, and 13 bases lay in between. The germline V gene has CDR1 LGHDT and CDR2 YNNKEL (reference sequence). The CDR3 region has the DNA TGTGCCAGCAAGTTTGGGGAGGCAAACACCATATATTTT. The encoded protein is CASKFGEANTIYF.

The chain couples TRBV6-5 to TRBJ1-6; D perhaps matches TRBD1 (5 bases). The CDR3 length is 13 residues. V gave up 8 bases and J gave up 9 bases, with 14 bases separating them. Germline V gene data show CDR1 as MNHEY and CDR2 as SVGAGI. The CDR3 region is CASLTVLSSPLHF. The CDR3 region has the DNA TGTGCCAGCCTGACAGTTCTTAGTTCACCCCTCCACTTT.

The gene calls are TRBV7-9 and TRBJ1-1; D is possibly TRBD1 (6 bases). Germline values: CDR1 SEHNR, CDR2 FQNEAQ (reference sequence). CDR3 length: 13 residues. Trimming removed 3 bases from V and 4 bases from J, with 9 bases in between. The CDR3 bases are TGTGCCAGCAGCTTCCAACAGGGCACTGAAGCTTTCTTT. Protein product: CASSFQQGTEAFF.

This clone was counted many times. V is TRBV9 and J is TRBJ1-3; unclear D gene. The V end lost 0 bases, the J end lost 4 bases, and 8 bases lay between the germline ends. CDR1 is SGDLS, CDR2 YYNGEE, per germline. The CDR3 extends over 14 amino acids. The CDR3 DNA reads as TGTGCCAGCAGCGTAGGACATACGGGAAACACCATATATTTT. The encoded protein is CASSVGHTGNTIYF.

V usage is TRBV6-5 and J usage is TRBJ2-2; D perhaps matches TRBD1 (7 bases). The CDR3 has 15 residues. Trimming left V 7 bases short and J 5 bases short, with 17 bases between. Germline CDR1 is MNHEY and CDR2 is SVGAGI. This CDR3 is CASKSQGGWTGELFF. The CDR3 DNA reads TGTGCCAGCAAATCCCAGGGGGGTTGGACCGGGGAGCTGTTTTTT.

As to this clone: In the same sample, other DNA sequences code for this CDR3. The chain combines TRBV28 with TRBJ1-2; TRBD1 aligns across 10 bases. The trim removed 5 bases at V and 4 bases at J, leaving 4 bases unmatched. Germline V gene lookup returns CDR1 MDHEN and CDR2 SYDVKM. This CDR3 is built from 14 residues. The CDR3 DNA reads TGTGCCAGCAGTCCCGGGACAGGGGTCTATGGCTACACCTTC. It yields the protein CASSPGTGVYGYTF.

This clone appeared a single time. Other DNA sequences in this sample translate to the same CDR3. The chain couples TRBV6-1 to TRBJ1-2; no clear D gene. Germline CDR1 reads MNHNS; CDR2 reads SASEGT. The CDR3 loop spans 12 amino acids. With 2 bases removed from V and 4 bases from J, the gap between germline ends came to 5 bases. CDR3 DNA: TGTGCCAGCAGTGAAATCGGCTATGGCTACACCTTC. Protein sequence: CASSEIGYGYTF.

The rearrangement joins TRBV29-1 to TRBJ1-5; 8 bases map to TRBD1. Germline V gene sequence: CDR1 SQVTM, CDR2 ANQGSEA. Unmatched junction bases numbered 6, after V lost 6 bases and J lost 5 bases. CDR3 size: 13 residues. CDR3 in DNA: TGCAGCGTCGCAACAGGGGGAGATCAGCCCCAGCATTTT. It translates to CSVATGGDQPQHF.

This sequence joins TRBV6-6 and TRBJ2-3, with D tentatively TRBD2 (6 bases). The CDR3 covers 15 residues. Germline values: CDR1 MNHNY, CDR2 SVGAGI (reference sequence). V was pared by 6 bases and J by 5 bases, with 18 bases between. The CDR3 nucleotides are TGTGCCAGCAGCCGTAACGGGGCCGGGGGAGATACGCAGTATTTT. Amino acids: CASSRNGAGGDTQYF.

The rearrangement joins TRBV2 to TRBJ2-2; D gene uncertain. V lost 6 bases, J lost 1 base, and 9 bases lay in between. Germline CDR1 reads SNHLY; CDR2 reads FYNNEI. This CDR3 is built from 14 residues. This CDR3 is CASRGRMNTGELFF. The CDR3 bases are TGTGCCAGCAGAGGCAGGATGAACACCGGGGAGCTGTTTTTT.

CDR3 nucleotides: TGTGCCAGCAGCAAAAACACAGGGTTCTATGGCTACACCTTC. Translation: CASSKNTGFYGYTF. This chain joins TRBV3-1 (or the pseudogene TRBV3-2) and TRBJ1-2; TRBD1 is a possible D gene (6 bases). From germline, CDR1 is LGHDT and CDR2 YNNKEL (reference sequence). Between the trimmed V and J ends, which lost 5 bases and 4 bases, there was a span of 14 bases. There are 14 residues in the CDR3.

The CDR3 nucleotides read TGTGCCAGCAGGCCTAAAGGGGAGGTTGAGCAGTTCTTC. It translates to CASRPKGEVEQFF. The chain recombines TRBV12-3 or TRBV12-4 with TRBJ2-1; possibly TRBD2 for D (6 bases). This CDR3 spans 13 amino acids. Trimming took off 6 bases at V and 9 bases at J, with 15 bases between the two ends.

V and J are TRBV29-1 and TRBJ1-1, with D perhaps TRBD1 (6 bases). V dropped 5 bases and J dropped 2 bases, with 12 bases sitting between them. This CDR3 comprises 13 residues. The V gene's germline CDR1 is SQVTM and CDR2 ANQGSEA. CDR3 residues: CSVPGTTNTEAFF. CDR3 coding DNA: TGCAGCGTTCCCGGGACAACAAACACTGAAGCTTTCTTT.

CDR3 sequence: CSVEMSSYNEQFF. CDR3 bases: TGCAGCGTTGAGATGAGCTCCTACAATGAGCAGTTCTTC. This sequence joins TRBV29-1 and TRBJ2-1; no clear D gene. The CDR3 is 13 residues long. With 3 bases removed from V and 0 bases from J, the gap between germline ends came to 6 bases. Per germline, CDR1 SQVTM and CDR2 ANQGSEA.

The rearrangement links TRBV27 to TRBJ2-7, with TRBD1 matching over 8 bases. This CDR3 is 15 amino acids long. CDR1 and CDR2 (germline): MNHEY, SMNVEV (reference sequence). The J segment lost 0 bases and the V segment lost 5 bases, leaving 6 bases of the junction unmatched. The CDR3 DNA sequence: TGTGCCAGCAGTCCCGGACAGGGAAGCTCCTACGAGCAGTACTTC. Its translation: CASSPGQGSSYEQYF.

The V gene is TRBV30, the J gene TRBJ1-5; TRBD1 matches 7 bases. Unmatched junction bases numbered 9, after V lost 5 bases and J lost 5 bases. Germline V gene sequence: CDR1 GTSNPN, CDR2 SVGIG (reference sequence). The CDR3 covers 14 residues. CDR3 sequence reads: CAWSTGIRDQPQHF. DNA of the CDR3: TGTGCCTGGTCGACAGGGATACGGGATCAGCCCCAGCATTTT. The full variable domain, in which reference TRBV30 and TRBJ1-5 provide the parts outside the CDR3, is SQTIHQWPATLVQPVGSPLSLECTVEGTSNPNLYWYRQAAGRGLQLLFYSVGIGQISSEVPQNLSASRPQDRQFILSSKKLLLSDSGFYLCAWSTGIRDQPQHFGDGTRLSIL.

The chain uses TRBV11-3 and TRBJ1-1, with TRBD1 as a possible D gene (5 bases). CDR1 SGHNT and CDR2 YENEEA come from the germline V gene. The CDR3 contains 14 residues. V lost 3 bases and J 3 bases, leaving 11 bases between the germline ends. The CDR3 loop is CASSLDRGHTEAFF. The CDR3 DNA follows: TGTGCCAGCAGCTTGGATAGGGGCCACACTGAAGCTTTCTTT.